These 31 T cell receptor beta chains were all obtained from the same sample, sequenced in a study of blood T cell repertoires in COVID-19. Only in-frame clones appear in the TCRdb table, and some are missing; sequencing was by immunoSEQ multiplex PCR. This table has approximately 270,000 clones, over 75% appearing once. Sequenced material: PBMCs or T cells enriched from blood (not recorded which). The receptors stem from a man in his forties who had recovered from COVID-19.

V is TRBV7-2 and J is TRBJ1-3; D remains ambiguous. CDR1 and CDR2 (germline): SGHTA, FQGNSA. V gave up 5 bases and J gave up 3 bases, with 8 bases separating them. CDR3 length: 13 amino acids. The chain's CDR3 is CASSPENGNTIYF. The CDR3 nucleotides read TGTGCCAGCAGCCCCGAGAATGGAAACACCATATATTTT.

The CDR3 sequence is CASSATSGGDTGELFF. DNA for the CDR3: TGCGCCAGCAGCGCAACTAGCGGGGGTGATACCGGGGAGCTGTTTTTT. The chain couples TRBV5-1 to TRBJ2-2, with 11 bases matching TRBD2. The ends lost 4 bases at V and 5 bases at J; junction bases unmatched: 7. The CDR3 sequence is 16 residues long. Germline loops: CDR1 SGHRS, CDR2 YFSETQ.

This chain uses TRBV30 with TRBJ1-1, with a weak D call TRBD1 (5 bases). The CDR3 covers 13 residues. V was shortened by 4 bases and J by 1 base, with 10 bases between the two germline ends. Looked up from germline, CDR1 is GTSNPN and CDR2 is SVGIG (reference sequence). This CDR3 reads CAWIGGGNTEAFF. In DNA form, the CDR3 reads TGTGCCTGGATTGGGGGGGGGAACACTGAAGCTTTCTTT.

This clone has just a few counts. The rearrangement joins TRBV3-1 (or the pseudogene TRBV3-2) to TRBJ2-5, with D possibly matching TRBD2 (6 bases). Germline CDR1 LGHDT, CDR2 YNNKEL (reference sequence). With 1 base removed from V and 1 base from J, the gap between germline ends came to 10 bases. The CDR3 extends over 15 amino acids. The CDR3 here is CASSQVGLGQETQYF. The CDR3 region has the DNA TGTGCCAGCAGCCAAGTGGGACTTGGCCAAGAGACCCAGTACTTC.

This clone was detected a few times. This rearrangement joins TRBV7-2 to TRBJ2-7; D gene unclear. Looked up from germline, CDR1 is SGHTA and CDR2 is FQGNSA. This CDR3 is built from 16 residues. With 1 base removed from V and 0 bases from J, the gap between germline ends came to 13 bases. The CDR3, as DNA: TGTGCCAGCAGCTTAGTGGTGGGCCCCAACTCCTACGAGCAGTACTTC. Encoded protein: CASSLVVGPNSYEQYF.

The J gene is TRBJ1-2, the V gene TRBV6-5, with a weak D call TRBD1 (6 bases). Looked up from germline, CDR1 is MNHEY and CDR2 is SVGAGI. The CDR3 is 14 residues long. The germline V and J ends were trimmed by 6 bases and 3 bases, with 14 bases remaining between them. The CDR3, as DNA: TGTGCCAGCAGGTCTACAGGGTGGGACTATGGCTACACCTTC. Encoded protein: CASRSTGWDYGYTF.

There are a few counts of this clone. The chain joins TRBV28 to TRBJ1-1; TRBD1 matches at 8 bases. The CDR3 covers 20 residues. Germline V gene data show CDR1 as MDHEN and CDR2 as SYDVKM. V gave up 3 bases and J gave up 5 bases; unmatched junction bases: 23. The chain's CDR3 is CASSLSGARDRLTDGTEAFF. DNA of the CDR3: TGTGCCAGCAGTTTGTCAGGAGCTAGGGACAGGCTGACAGATGGGACTGAAGCTTTCTTT. Full variable domain (missing parts from reference TRBV28 and TRBJ1-1): DVKVTQSSRYLVKRTGEKVFLECVQDMDHENMFWYRQDPGLGLRLIYFSYDVKMKEKGDIPEGYSVSREKKERFSLILESASTNQTSMYLCASSLSGARDRLTDGTEAFFGQGTRLTVV.

The chain employs TRBV29-1 and TRBJ1-2, with 7 bases matching TRBD1. The V and J ends lost 3 bases and 2 bases, in that order; junction bases with no gene match: 6. Germline values: CDR1 SQVTM, CDR2 ANQGSEA. CDR3 size: 14 residues. Here the CDR3 DNA reads TGCAGCGTTGAGCGGACAGGAAGAAACTATGGCTACACCTTC. Translating it yields CSVERTGRNYGYTF.

J is TRBJ2-4 and V is TRBV5-1; TRBD1 matches at 8 bases. This CDR3 is 14 amino acids long. CDR1 SGHRS and CDR2 YFSETQ come from the germline V gene. The V segment lost 5 bases and the J segment 8 bases; nucleotides outside the gene matches: 9. The CDR3 DNA follows: TGCGCCAGCAGAAACCTAGACAGGGGAGACATTCAGTACTTC. Protein: CASRNLDRGDIQYF.

The chain carries TRBV21-1 and TRBJ1-5; the D call of TRBD1 is as the table states it, not checked on the DNA. TRBV21-1 is labeled a pseudogene. This CDR3 is built from 16 residues. In DNA, the CDR3 is TGTGCCAGCAGCAAGATCGACAGGGCCGCTGGACAGCCCCAGCATTTT. Translated, it gives CASSKIDRAAGQPQHF.

The gene calls are TRBV3-1 (or the pseudogene TRBV3-2) and TRBJ2-5; 9 bases are shared with TRBD2. Looked up from germline, CDR1 is LGHDT and CDR2 is YNNKEL (reference sequence). Trimming cost V 2 bases and J 2 bases; bases outside gene matches: 6. This CDR3 has 16 residues. CDR3 DNA: TGTGCCAGCAGCCAACCTAGCGGGGCTTTACAAGAGACCCAGTACTTC. This translates into CASSQPSGALQETQYF.

This clone showed up just once. This chain joins TRBV13 and TRBJ1-2; TRBD1 matches at 7 bases. CDR1 and CDR2 from the germline V gene are PRHDT and FYEKMQ (reference sequence). V trimming: 1 base; J trimming: 1 base; junction bases outside the gene matches: 12. The CDR3 runs 18 residues. The CDR3 protein is CASSLVSGTGVLNYGYTF. CDR3 bases: TGTGCCAGCAGCTTAGTGTCGGGAACAGGGGTCCTTAACTATGGCTACACCTTC.

The rearrangement joins TRBV4-3 to TRBJ1-5; tentative D call: TRBD1 (5 bases). Germline CDR1 LGHNA, CDR2 YSLEER. V lost 0 bases and J 2 bases, leaving 8 bases between the germline ends. The CDR3 covers 15 residues. This chain's CDR3 is CASSQEAGGNQPQHF. The CDR3 DNA sequence: TGCGCCAGCAGCCAAGAGGCGGGGGGCAATCAGCCCCAGCATTTT.

The rearrangement uses TRBV5-1 and TRBJ2-4, with 7 bases matching TRBD1. The length of the CDR3 is 15 residues. Germline values: CDR1 SGHRS, CDR2 YFSETQ. The V gene end was trimmed by 4 bases and the J gene end by 1 base; junction bases not matched to a gene: 5. CDR3 loop: CASSPDRVAKNIQYF. CDR3 coding DNA: TGCGCCAGCAGCCCTGACAGGGTCGCCAAAAACATTCAGTACTTC.

The chain has TRBV3-1 (or the pseudogene TRBV3-2) and TRBJ1-1; D is unresolved. This CDR3 has 15 amino acids. Germline V gene lookup returns CDR1 LGHDT and CDR2 YNNKEL (reference sequence). V was clipped by 1 base and J by 1 base, with 10 bases between them. CDR3 region: CASSQVYLSNTEAFF. CDR3 DNA: TGTGCCAGCAGCCAAGTTTACCTATCGAACACTGAAGCTTTCTTT.

This chain joins TRBV30 and TRBJ1-4, with D possibly matching TRBD1 (6 bases). There are 15 residues in the CDR3. The V gene lost 4 bases and the J gene lost 3 bases, with 15 bases spanning the gap. The V gene's germline CDR1 is GTSNPN and CDR2 SVGIG (reference sequence). This CDR3 is CAWIPPRGPNEKLFF. The CDR3 DNA sequence: TGTGCCTGGATCCCCCCCAGGGGTCCTAATGAAAAACTGTTTTTT.

This clone was counted only a few times. V and J are TRBV4-2 and TRBJ2-1, with 10 bases lining up with TRBD2. There are 16 residues in the CDR3. Germline lookup yields CDR1 LGHNA and CDR2 YNFKEQ. The J segment lost 5 bases and the V segment lost 0 bases, leaving 4 bases of the junction unmatched. The CDR3 sequence: CASSQEWLAGDNEQFF. CDR3 bases: TGTGCCAGCAGCCAAGAATGGCTAGCGGGGGACAATGAGCAGTTCTTC.

This sequence joins TRBV4-2 and TRBJ2-2, with D possibly being TRBD2 (5 bases). V was clipped by 1 base and J by 2 bases, with 11 bases between them. Germline-derived CDR1 and CDR2 are LGHNA and YNFKEQ. The CDR3 length is 16 residues. DNA of the CDR3: TGTGCCAGCAGCCAAGCGCAACTAGATAACACCGGGGAGCTGTTTTTT. Protein sequence: CASSQAQLDNTGELFF.

About this clone: This sample also contains other DNA sequences that code for the same CDR3. For the CDR3, the DNA is TGTGCCAGCTCGCAGACAGGGGGCAGGGAGACCCAGTACTTC. Its translation: CASSQTGGRETQYF. The chain carries TRBV18 and TRBJ2-5; 10 bases match TRBD1. The CDR3 extends over 14 amino acids. CDR1 KGHSH and CDR2 LQKENI come from the germline V gene. V shed 6 bases and J 5 bases; nucleotides not matched to a gene: 6.

The J gene is TRBJ2-5, the V gene TRBV29-1; perhaps TRBD1 as D (5 bases). Germline V gene sequence: CDR1 SQVTM, CDR2 ANQGSEA. This CDR3 comprises 13 residues. Trimming removed 4 bases from V and 5 bases from J, with 14 bases in between. CDR3 region: CSVAVMGLETQYF. CDR3 in DNA: TGCAGCGTTGCTGTAATGGGGCTGGAGACCCAGTACTTC.

This clone was counted only a few times. This chain joins TRBV5-1 and TRBJ1-5; no reliable D call. This CDR3 has 16 amino acids. The V gene's germline CDR1 is SGHRS and CDR2 YFSETQ. V was clipped by 0 bases and J by 2 bases, with 12 bases between them. This chain's CDR3 is CASSLGPDMGNQPQHF. CDR3 nucleotides: TGCGCCAGCAGCTTGGGTCCAGACATGGGCAATCAGCCCCAGCATTTT.

This rearrangement joins TRBV3-1 (or the pseudogene TRBV3-2) to TRBJ1-1; 8 bases agree with TRBD1. V lost 4 bases, J lost 5 bases, and 3 bases stayed unmatched. Germline CDR1 reads LGHDT; CDR2 reads YNNKEL (reference sequence). The CDR3 has 13 amino acids. This CDR3 is CASSPTGVTEAFF. DNA for the CDR3: TGTGCCAGCAGCCCGACAGGGGTTACTGAAGCTTTCTTT.

This rearrangement joins TRBV7-9 to TRBJ1-4, with D possibly being TRBD1 (6 bases). V lost 3 bases, J lost 7 bases, and 9 bases lay in between. This CDR3 comprises 13 residues. The V gene's germline CDR1 is SEHNR and CDR2 FQNEAQ (reference sequence). CDR3 nucleotides: TGTGCCAGCAGCTTCGACAGGTTTGAAAAACTGTTTTTT. This translates into CASSFDRFEKLFF.

V is TRBV19 and J is TRBJ2-1; TRBD2 is a possible D gene (6 bases). This CDR3 spans 16 amino acids. CDR1 LNHDA and CDR2 SQIVND come from the germline V gene (reference sequence). V lost 5 bases to trimming and J lost 1 base, with 15 bases between them. Here the CDR3 DNA reads TGTGCCAGTAGTTTTGGCGGGGCTCCTTCCTACAATGAGCAGTTCTTC. Translating it yields CASSFGGAPSYNEQFF.

J is TRBJ1-4 and V is TRBV13; D perhaps matches TRBD1 (6 bases). The CDR3 totals 15 residues. Germline loops: CDR1 PRHDT, CDR2 FYEKMQ (reference sequence). V gave up 5 bases and J gave up 7 bases, with 17 bases separating them. CDR3 amino acids: CASSPPGQSGEKLFF. In DNA, the CDR3 is TGTGCCAGCAGCCCTCCGGGACAATCGGGTGAAAAACTGTTTTTT. The full variable domain, rest sourced from reference TRBV13 and TRBJ1-4, is AAGVIQSPRHLIKEKRETATLKCYPIPRHDTVYWYQQGPGQDPQFLISFYEKMQSDKGSIPDRFSAQQFSDYHSELNMSSLELGDSALYFCASSPPGQSGEKLFFGSGTQLSVL.

V gene TRBV29-1 combines with J gene TRBJ1-2; 7 bases fit TRBD1. The V gene's germline CDR1 is SQVTM and CDR2 ANQGSEA. This CDR3 region has 12 residues. Trimming removed 5 bases from V and 3 bases from J; junction bases left unmatched: 3. CDR3 in DNA: TGCAGCGTTCGGCAGGGGGACTATGGCTACACCTTC. This gives the protein CSVRQGDYGYTF.

V usage is TRBV5-1 and J usage is TRBJ2-1, with a tentative D call TRBD2 (5 bases). Trimming shortened V by 0 bases and J by 7 bases, and 17 bases separated the two germline ends. Germline V gives CDR1 SGHRS, CDR2 YFSETQ. The CDR3 totals 16 residues. This CDR3 reads CASSLGVGAGSNEQFF. The DNA of the CDR3 is TGCGCCAGCAGCTTGGGGGTGGGAGCCGGATCGAATGAGCAGTTCTTC. The whole variable domain, filled in from reference TRBV5-1 and TRBJ2-1, reads KAGVTQTPRYLIKTRGQQVTLSCSPISGHRSVSWYQQTPGQGLQFLFEYFSETQRNKGNFPGRFSGRQFSNSRSEMNVSTLELGDSALYLCASSLGVGAGSNEQFFGPGTRLTVL.

This clone showed up just once. The chain joins TRBV28 to TRBJ2-1; 7 bases match TRBD2. Germline lookup yields CDR1 MDHEN and CDR2 SYDVKM. Unmatched junction bases numbered 1, after V lost 3 bases and J lost 5 bases. The CDR3 has 13 amino acids. In DNA form, the CDR3 reads TGTGCCAGCAGTTTGGGGGGGGACAATGAGCAGTTCTTC. Its protein is CASSLGGDNEQFF.

The chain employs TRBV3-1 (or the pseudogene TRBV3-2) and TRBJ2-3; 8 positions match TRBD2. The CDR3 has 14 residues. Trimming removed 3 bases from V and 6 bases from J; junction bases left unmatched: 5. Germline lookup yields CDR1 LGHDT and CDR2 YNNKEL (reference sequence). CDR3 DNA sequence: TGTGCCAGCAGCCATGGCGGGAGGATGGATACGCAGTATTTT. Protein sequence: CASSHGGRMDTQYF.

The V and J genes are TRBV28 and TRBJ1-5, with 7 bases identical to TRBD1. J was trimmed by 2 bases and V by 6 bases; bases with no gene match: 4. The CDR3 loop spans 14 amino acids. Per germline, CDR1 MDHEN and CDR2 SYDVKM. Written as DNA, the CDR3 is TGTGCCAGCAGCCCGGGACAGCGCAATCAGCCCCAGCATTTT. Translation gives CASSPGQRNQPQHF.

The CDR3: CASSFSGTGTGANVLTF. CDR3 bases: TGCGCCAGCAGCTTTTCCGGGACAGGGACCGGGGCCAACGTCCTGACTTTC. The chain links TRBV5-1 to TRBJ2-6; 9 bases match TRBD1. The CDR3 consists of 17 residues. Germline V gene lookup returns CDR1 SGHRS and CDR2 YFSETQ. Trimming at V came to 2 bases and at J to 4 bases, leaving 7 bases not matched to a gene.